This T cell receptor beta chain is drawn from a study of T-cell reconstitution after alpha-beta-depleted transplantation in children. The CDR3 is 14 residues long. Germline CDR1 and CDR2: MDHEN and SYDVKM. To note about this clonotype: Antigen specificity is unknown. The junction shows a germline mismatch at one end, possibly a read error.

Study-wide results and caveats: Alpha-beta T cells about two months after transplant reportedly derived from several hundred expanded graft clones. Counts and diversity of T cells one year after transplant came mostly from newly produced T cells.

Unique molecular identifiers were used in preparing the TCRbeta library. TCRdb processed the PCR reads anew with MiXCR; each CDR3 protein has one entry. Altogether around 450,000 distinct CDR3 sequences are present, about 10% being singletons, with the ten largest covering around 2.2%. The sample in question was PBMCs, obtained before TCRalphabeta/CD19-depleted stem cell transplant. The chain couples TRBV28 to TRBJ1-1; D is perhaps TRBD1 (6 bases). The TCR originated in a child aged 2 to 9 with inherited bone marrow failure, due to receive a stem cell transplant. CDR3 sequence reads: CASSITAGAAVELF. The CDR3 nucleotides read TGTGCCAGCAGTATTACAGCGGGGGCAGCCGTTGAACTCTTT.